The 5 T cell receptor beta chains given below trace back to one sample, sequenced in a study of T cell responses to AZD1222 COVID-19 vaccine. The data were produced by immunoSEQ multiplex PCR, yet TCRdb's version contains in-frame clones alone and is incomplete. This sample has 150,000 or so clones, with 80% to 95% found just once. Sample: peripheral blood, taken on day 0 of AZD1222 vaccination. The receptors shown here come from an adult in good health.

The chain joins TRBV7-7 to TRBJ2-5, with 10 nucleotides matching TRBD2. With 1 base clipped from V and 10 bases from J, the junction kept 15 bases outside the gene matches. This CDR3 has 17 amino acids. Germline CDR1 SSHAT, CDR2 FNYEAQ (reference sequence). Written as DNA, the CDR3 is TGTGCCAGCAGCTTAGATCCGCTAGCGGGAGCACCCCGGGTCCAGTACTTC. Translating it yields CASSLDPLAGAPRVQYF.

This clone has only one observation. The rearrangement links TRBV21-1 to TRBJ1-5; the D call TRBD1 from the table was never checked on the DNA. TRBV21-1 is flagged as a pseudogene. The CDR3 is 17 amino acids. Here the CDR3 DNA reads TGTGCCAGCAGCCGGGACAGGGGGGTTTTCGGCAATCAGCCCCAGCATTTT. It is translated as CASSRDRGVFGNQPQHF.

The table lists this clone with a count of one. V gene TRBV29-1 combines with J gene TRBJ1-3, with a tentative D call TRBD1 (5 bases). CDR3 length: 14 amino acids. Per germline, CDR1 SQVTM and CDR2 ANQGSEA. V was trimmed by 5 bases and J by 1 base, leaving 12 bases between them. The CDR3 reads CSVQKEGSGNTIYF. For the CDR3, the DNA is TGCAGCGTTCAGAAGGAGGGGTCTGGAAACACCATATATTTT.

The V gene is TRBV30, the J gene TRBJ2-5; 7 bases map to TRBD2. Germline CDR1 GTSNPN, CDR2 SVGIG (reference sequence). CDR3 length: 13 residues. The V and J ends lost 4 bases and 7 bases, in that order; junction bases with no gene match: 9. CDR3 region: CAWIQAGAVTQYF. The CDR3 nucleotides are TGTGCCTGGATTCAGGCGGGAGCCGTGACCCAGTACTTC.

The rearrangement uses TRBV27 and TRBJ1-5; TRBD1 aligns across 9 bases. V was clipped by 5 bases and J by 7 bases; unmatched bases: 6. The CDR3 loop spans 14 amino acids. In germline, CDR1 is MNHEY, CDR2 SMNVEV (reference sequence). Here the CDR3 reads CASSATGGMQPQHF. The CDR3 nucleotides are TGTGCCAGCAGTGCGACAGGGGGAATGCAGCCCCAGCATTTT.